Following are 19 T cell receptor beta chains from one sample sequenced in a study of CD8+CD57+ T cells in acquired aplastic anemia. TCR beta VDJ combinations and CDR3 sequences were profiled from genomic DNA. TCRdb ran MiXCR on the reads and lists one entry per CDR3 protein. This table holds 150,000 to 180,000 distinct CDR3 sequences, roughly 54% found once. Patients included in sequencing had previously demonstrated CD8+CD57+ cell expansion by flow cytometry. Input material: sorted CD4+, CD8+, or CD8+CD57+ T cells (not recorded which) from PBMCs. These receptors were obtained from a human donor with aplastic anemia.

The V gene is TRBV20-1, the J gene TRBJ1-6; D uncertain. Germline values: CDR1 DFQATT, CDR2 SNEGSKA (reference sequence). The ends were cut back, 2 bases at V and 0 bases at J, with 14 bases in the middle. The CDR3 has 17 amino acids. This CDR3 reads CSARRKAASSYNSPLHF. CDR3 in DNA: TGCAGTGCTAGAAGAAAGGCAGCGAGCTCCTATAATTCACCCCTCCACTTT.

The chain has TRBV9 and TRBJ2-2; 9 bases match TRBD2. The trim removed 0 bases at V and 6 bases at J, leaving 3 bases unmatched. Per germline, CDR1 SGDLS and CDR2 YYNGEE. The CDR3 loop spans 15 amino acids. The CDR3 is CASSVEAGGSGELFF. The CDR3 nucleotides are TGTGCCAGCAGCGTAGAAGCGGGGGGATCCGGGGAGCTGTTTTTT.

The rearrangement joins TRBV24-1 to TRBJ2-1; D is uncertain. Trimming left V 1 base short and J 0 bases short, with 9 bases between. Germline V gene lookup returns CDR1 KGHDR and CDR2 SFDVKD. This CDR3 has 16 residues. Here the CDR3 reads CATSDFETSSYNEQFF. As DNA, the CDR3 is TGTGCCACCAGTGATTTTGAGACGAGCTCCTACAATGAGCAGTTCTTC.

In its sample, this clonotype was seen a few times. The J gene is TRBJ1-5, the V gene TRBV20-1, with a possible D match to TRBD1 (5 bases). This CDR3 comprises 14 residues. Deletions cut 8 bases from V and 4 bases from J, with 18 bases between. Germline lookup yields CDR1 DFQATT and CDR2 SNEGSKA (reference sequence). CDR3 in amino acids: CSSPSGPNNQPQHF. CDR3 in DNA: TGCAGTAGCCCTTCGGGGCCTAATAATCAGCCCCAGCATTTT.

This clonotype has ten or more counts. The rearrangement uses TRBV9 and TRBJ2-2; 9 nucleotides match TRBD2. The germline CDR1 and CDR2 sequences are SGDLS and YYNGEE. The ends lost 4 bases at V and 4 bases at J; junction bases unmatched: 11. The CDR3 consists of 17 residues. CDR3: CASSLPRGLAFTGELFF. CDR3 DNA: TGTGCCAGCAGCCTCCCCAGAGGACTAGCGTTCACCGGGGAGCTGTTTTTT.

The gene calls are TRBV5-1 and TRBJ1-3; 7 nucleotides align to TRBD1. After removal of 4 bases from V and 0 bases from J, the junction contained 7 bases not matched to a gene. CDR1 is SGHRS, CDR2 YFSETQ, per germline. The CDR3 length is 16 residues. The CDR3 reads CASSLSRQGSGNTIYF. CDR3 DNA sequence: TGCGCCAGCAGCCTAAGCCGACAGGGCTCTGGAAACACCATATATTTT.

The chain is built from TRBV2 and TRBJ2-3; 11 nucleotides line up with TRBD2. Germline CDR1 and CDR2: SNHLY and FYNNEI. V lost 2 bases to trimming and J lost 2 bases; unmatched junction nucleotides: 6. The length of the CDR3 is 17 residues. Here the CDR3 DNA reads TGTGCCAGCAGTGAATCCCGACTAGCGGGGATCACAGATACGCAGTATTTT. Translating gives CASSESRLAGITDTQYF.

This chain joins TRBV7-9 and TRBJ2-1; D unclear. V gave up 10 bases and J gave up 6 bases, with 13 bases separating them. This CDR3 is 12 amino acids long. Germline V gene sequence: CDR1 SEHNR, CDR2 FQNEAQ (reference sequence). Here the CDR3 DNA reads TGTGCCACCTCGCTTATGGGCAATGAGCAGTTCTTC. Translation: CATSLMGNEQFF.

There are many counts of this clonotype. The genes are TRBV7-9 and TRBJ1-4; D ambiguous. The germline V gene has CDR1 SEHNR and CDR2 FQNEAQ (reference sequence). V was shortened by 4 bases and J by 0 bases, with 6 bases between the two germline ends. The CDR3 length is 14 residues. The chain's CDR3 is CASSSLSTNEKLFF. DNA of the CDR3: TGTGCCAGCAGCTCCTTGTCAACTAATGAAAAACTGTTTTTT.

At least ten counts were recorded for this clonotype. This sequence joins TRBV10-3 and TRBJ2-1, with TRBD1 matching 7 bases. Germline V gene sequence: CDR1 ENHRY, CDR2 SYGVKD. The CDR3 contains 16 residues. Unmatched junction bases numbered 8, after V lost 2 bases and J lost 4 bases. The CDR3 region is CAISEPNRTGYNEQFF. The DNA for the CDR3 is TGTGCCATCAGTGAGCCCAACCGGACAGGTTACAATGAGCAGTTCTTC.

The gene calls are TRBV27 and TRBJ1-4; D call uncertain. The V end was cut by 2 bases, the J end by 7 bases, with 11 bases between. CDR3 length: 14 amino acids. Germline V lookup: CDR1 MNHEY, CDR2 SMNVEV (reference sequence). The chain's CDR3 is CASSLRTTSEKLFF. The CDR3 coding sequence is TGTGCCAGCAGTTTAAGGACGACGAGTGAAAAACTGTTTTTT.

The CDR3: CTNVLGRGNTEAFF. The CDR3, as DNA: TGTACCAACGTCTTGGGACGGGGGAACACTGAAGCTTTCTTT. The gene calls are TRBV12-3 or TRBV12-4 and TRBJ1-1, with a weak D call TRBD1 (5 bases). The CDR3 totals 14 residues.

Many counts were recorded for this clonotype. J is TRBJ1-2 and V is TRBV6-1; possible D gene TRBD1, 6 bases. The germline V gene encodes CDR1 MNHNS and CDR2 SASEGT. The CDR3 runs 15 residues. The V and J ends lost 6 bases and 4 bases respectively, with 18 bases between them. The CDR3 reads CASRQHTGFPYGYTF. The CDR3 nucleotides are TGTGCCAGCAGGCAGCATACAGGGTTTCCCTATGGCTACACCTTC.

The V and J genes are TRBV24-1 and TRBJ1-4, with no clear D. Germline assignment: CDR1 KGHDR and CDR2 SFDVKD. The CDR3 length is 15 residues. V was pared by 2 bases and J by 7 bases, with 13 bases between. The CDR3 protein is CATSDSRDSGEKLFF. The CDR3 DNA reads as TGTGCCACCAGTGATTCCCGGGATTCGGGTGAAAAACTGTTTTTT.

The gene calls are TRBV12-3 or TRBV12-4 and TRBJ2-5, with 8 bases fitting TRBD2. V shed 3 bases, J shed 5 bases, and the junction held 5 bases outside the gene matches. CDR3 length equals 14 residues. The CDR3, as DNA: TGTGCCAGCAGTTTGGGGGCGGGAGGTGAGACCCAGTACTTC. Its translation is CASSLGAGGETQYF.

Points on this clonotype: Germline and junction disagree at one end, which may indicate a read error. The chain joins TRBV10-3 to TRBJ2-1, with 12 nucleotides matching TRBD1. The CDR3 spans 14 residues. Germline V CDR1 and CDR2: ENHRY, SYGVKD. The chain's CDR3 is CAISVGTGGNEQLF. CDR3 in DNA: TGTGCCATCAGCGTCGGGACAGGGGGCAATGAGCAGCTCTTC.

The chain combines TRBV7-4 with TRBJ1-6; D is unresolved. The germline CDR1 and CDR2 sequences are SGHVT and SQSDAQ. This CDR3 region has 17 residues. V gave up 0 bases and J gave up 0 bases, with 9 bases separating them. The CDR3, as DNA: TGTGCCAGCAGCTTAGCGATGGGGAGCTCCTATAATTCACCCCTCCACTTT. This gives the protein CASSLAMGSSYNSPLHF.

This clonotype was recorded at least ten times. The CDR3 loop is CASLRGREAFF. In nucleotides, the CDR3 is TGTGCCAGCTTACGGGGCCGGGAAGCTTTCTTT. This chain uses TRBV6-2 or TRBV6-3 with TRBJ1-1, with D perhaps matching TRBD1 (5 bases). The germline gives CDR1 MNHEY, CDR2 SVGEGT. The CDR3 is 11 amino acids. The V gene lost 8 bases and the J gene lost 8 bases, with 12 bases spanning the gap.

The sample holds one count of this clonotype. This CDR3 reads CSARVAGGPRDRGNEQYF. In nucleotides, the CDR3 is TGCAGTGCTAGGGTAGCGGGGGGGCCTAGGGACCGGGGTAACGAGCAGTACTTC. This chain uses TRBV20-1 with TRBJ2-7; the match to TRBD2 covers 11 bases. V lost 3 bases, J lost 5 bases, and 18 bases stayed unmatched. The germline gives CDR1 DFQATT, CDR2 SNEGSKA (reference sequence). The CDR3 length is 18 residues.